The clone carrying this T cell receptor beta chain appeared once. Original data processing: Researchers report that nucleated cell counts were estimated from reference gene primer amplification. Sequencing used immunoSEQ multiplex PCR; TCRdb keeps in-frame clones, though not all of them. D and trimming were read from the DNA, whereas the V and J calls and clone size are those reported in that table. Among some 90,000 clones, 86% were seen once, and the ten largest hold around 20%. This entry comes from a study of blood T cell repertoires in COVID-19. The overall study: In each case, the material was cDNA or gDNA derived from T cells, B-cell-depleted T cells, or PBMCs.

With V trimmed by 9 bases and J by 6 bases, 10 bases remained unmatched. The CDR3 is 15 residues long. Germline assignment: CDR1 SNHLY and CDR2 FYNNEI. This receptor was taken from a woman older than 75 with acute or convalescent COVID-19. J is TRBJ2-1 and V is TRBV2; 11 bases line up with TRBD2. The sequencing input was peripheral blood. The CDR3 bases are TGTGCCAGTGCAATAGCGGGGGGGCAAGTCAATGAGCAGTTCTTC. The encoded protein is CASAIAGGQVNEQFF. Supplemented by reference TRBV2 and TRBJ2-1, the full variable domain reads EPEVTQTPSHQVTQMGQEVILRCVPISNHLYFYWYRQILGQKVEFLVSFYNNEISEKSEIFDDQFSVERPDGSNFTLKIRSTKLEDSAMYFCASAIAGGQVNEQFFGPGTRLTVL.